This T cell receptor beta chain came from a study of CD8 T cell repertoires and HIV-1 epitope variants. At the level of the study: Twenty-five autologous and known Gag and Nef epitope variant peptides each stimulated T cells separately. T cells were cultured for less than eleven days with cytokines added on days 3 and 7.

V was trimmed by 5 bases and J by 5 bases, leaving 15 bases between them. The CDR3 contains 14 residues. The germline V gene encodes CDR1 SEHNR and CDR2 FQNEAQ (reference sequence). In the case of this clone: What it binds is not known.

Produced via immunoSEQ multiplex PCR; TCRdb's table is partial and in-frame only. The sample holds about 5,000 clones; around two thirds are singletons and the top ten take roughly two fifths. The chain has TRBV7-9 and TRBJ1-2; possible D gene TRBD1, 6 bases. Sequenced material: cultured CD8+ T cells derived from PBMCs. This TCR came from a male donor with HIV. CDR3 DNA sequence: TGTGCCAGCAGCCCCCCGGGGGCCAGTTATGGCTACACCTTC. Amino acids: CASSPPGASYGYTF.